Sequencing of this T cell receptor beta chain was carried out in a study of beta chain features in type 1 diabetes. This clone showed up just a few times. The antigen remains unidentified. Expressed TCRB transcripts got sequenced, as all isolated RNA was reverse transcribed. Assay used: immunoSEQ multiplex PCR; TCRdb lists only in-frame clones, some missing. This table has roughly 250,000 clones, about a fifth appearing once. Study-wide results and caveats: All four CD4+ subsets from Type 1 diabetes patients carried moderately but significantly shorter TCRB CDR3s. Diminished insertions and augmented deletions at VDJ junctions characterized type 1 diabetes patients. Patients showed naive, central memory and Treg TCRB repertoires that appeared more similar than those of healthy donors.

This receptor was identified in a woman in her forties with type 1 diabetes. The sample taken for sequencing was naive CD4+ T cells from blood.

CDR3 protein: CSGGQYNEQFF. As DNA, the CDR3 is TGCAGTGGAGGACAGTACAATGAGCAGTTCTTC. The rearrangement uses TRBV20-1 and TRBJ2-1, with a possible D match to TRBD1 (6 bases). CDR3 length equals 11 residues. Germline V CDR1 and CDR2: DFQATT, SNEGSKA (reference sequence). Trimming pared 7 bases from V and 4 bases from J, leaving 8 bases between.